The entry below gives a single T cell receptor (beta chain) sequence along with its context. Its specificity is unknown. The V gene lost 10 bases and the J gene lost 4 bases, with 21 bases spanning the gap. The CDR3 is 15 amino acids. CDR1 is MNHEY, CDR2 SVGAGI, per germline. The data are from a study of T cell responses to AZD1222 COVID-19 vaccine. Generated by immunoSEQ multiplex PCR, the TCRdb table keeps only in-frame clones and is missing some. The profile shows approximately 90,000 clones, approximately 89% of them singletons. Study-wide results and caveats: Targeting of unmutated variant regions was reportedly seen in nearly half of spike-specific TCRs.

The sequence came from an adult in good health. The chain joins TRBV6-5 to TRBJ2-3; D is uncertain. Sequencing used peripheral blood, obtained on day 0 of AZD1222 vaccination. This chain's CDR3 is CATTPLASRPDTQYF. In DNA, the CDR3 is TGTGCCACAACCCCCTTAGCTTCCCGCCCAGATACGCAGTATTTT.